This T cell receptor (beta chain) originates from a study of T cell responses to AZD1222 COVID-19 vaccine. The study's findings and limits: Vaccine-associated CD4 TCRs spanned spike, dominant at 160-218 and 743-854. Nearly half of spike-specific TCRs reportedly target variant regions that are unmutated in the B.1.351 and B.1.1.7 variants. Among the donors, most were white British and more were female, and clonal diversity was possibly underestimated.

The CDR3 runs to 17 residues. Trimming took 3 bases from V and 3 from J, leaving 19 bases between them. CDR1 LGHDT and CDR2 YNNKEL come from the germline V gene (reference sequence). As concerns this clone: Its antigen is unidentified.

Some clones are missing from TCRdb's copy, which holds only in-frame ones; the method was immunoSEQ multiplex PCR. The top ten hold approximately 15% of the sample, which has roughly 51,000 clones, roughly nine tenths seen once. The sequencing here drew on peripheral blood, taken 28 days after the second AZD1222 dose. The V gene is TRBV3-1 (or the pseudogene TRBV3-2), the J gene TRBJ2-3; D may be TRBD2 (5 bases). The receptor comes from an adult who received the AZD1222 COVID-19 vaccine. In DNA, the CDR3 is TGTGCCAGCAGCCAGCCCCCTTTACGGGGAGAGACAGATACGCAGTATTTT. It encodes CASSQPPLRGETDTQYF.